This entry lists 18 T cell receptor beta chains sequenced from one sample in a study of tumor and adjacent non-tumor tissue in lung cancer. The library came from three nested PCR rounds adapted from ARM-PCR protocols. TCRdb analysed the multiplex PCR reads with MiXCR anew, one entry per CDR3 protein. The sample records tens of thousands of distinct CDR3 sequences, roughly 80% being singletons. This sample's RNA came from whole unsorted tissue. The sequenced material came from lung tumor tissue. Receptor source: a woman between 50 and 59 years old with non-small cell lung cancer.

Note on this clonotype: One end of the junction fails to match germline, which may point to a read error. The rearrangement links TRBV11-2 to TRBJ2-7; the D call may be TRBD1 or TRBD2 (5 bases each). There are 14 residues in the CDR3. Germline V gene data show CDR1 as SGHAT and CDR2 as FQNNGV. CDR3 sequence reads: CSSSWGRGTYDQYF. The CDR3 coding sequence is TGTAGCAGCAGCTGGGGCCGGGGAACCTACGATCAGTACTTC.

This clonotype appeared once. CDR3 coding DNA: TGTGCCAGCAGTTACACGTGGGCAACTGGGACTAGCGGGAGATGGACAGATACGCAGTATTTT. Its translation: CASSYTWATGTSGRWTDTQYF. The rearrangement links TRBV6-6 to TRBJ2-3; 14 bases line up with TRBD2. Germline V gene data show CDR1 as MNHNY and CDR2 as SVGAGI (reference sequence). The CDR3 consists of 21 residues. V trimming: 2 bases; J trimming: 3 bases; junction bases outside the gene matches: 16.

Concerning this clonotype: No conserved phenylalanine or tryptophan is present at the end of the CDR3, so a read error is the likely explanation. Because the CDR3's place on the DNA is in doubt, the DNA is left out and the CDR3 is given as listed by TCRdb. V usage is TRBV6-5 and J usage is TRBJ2-1; TRBD1, the table's D call, lacks a check against the DNA. The CDR3 is 15 residues long, ends included. Germline V gene data show CDR1 as MNHEY and CDR2 as SVGAGI. The CDR3 sequence: CVSSSLTGEADEQLL.

This chain connects TRBV20-1 to TRBJ2-3; 11 bases line up with TRBD2. Germline V lookup: CDR1 DFQATT, CDR2 SNEGSKA (reference sequence). The CDR3 is made up of 16 amino acids. The junction had 14 bases not matched to a gene; V was cut back by 3 bases and J by 9 bases. As DNA, the CDR3 is TGCAGTGCTAGCCAAAATAGCGGGAGGGCCATGGAAACGCAGTATTTT. Translation gives CSASQNSGRAMETQYF.

A word on this clonotype: Sequence at one end of the junction differs from germline and may be a read error. The chain employs TRBV29-1 and TRBJ2-5; D possibly corresponds to TRBD2 (6 bases). The CDR3 totals 12 residues. The germline V gene has CDR1 SQVTM and CDR2 ANQGSEA. Written as DNA, the CDR3 is TGCATCGTTGAAGGCGGGACCATGGCCCAGTACTTC. This codes for CIVEGGTMAQYF.

The chain combines TRBV4-3 with TRBJ1-1, with 8 nucleotides matching TRBD1. Germline CDR1 LGHNA, CDR2 YSLEER. V shed 5 bases and J 9 bases; nucleotides not matched to a gene: 14. There are 15 residues in the CDR3. The CDR3 sequence: CASSEDHTDRAKAFF. CDR3 DNA sequence: TGCGCCAGCAGCGAGGACCATACGGACAGGGCCAAAGCTTTCTTT.

This clonotype showed up just a few times. The germline gene is not matched at one end of the junction; a read error may be the cause. The chain links TRBV5-6 to TRBJ1-6; D unresolved. CDR1 SGHDT and CDR2 YYEEEE come from the germline V gene. The CDR3 contains 16 residues. The DNA of the CDR3 is TGTGCTAGCAGTTTCTCCGACATGGGATTAAGATCACCCCTCCACTTT. It translates to CASSFSDMGLRSPLHF. The variable domain in full, completed from reference TRBV5-6 and TRBJ1-6, reads DAGVTQSPTHLIKTRGQQVTLRCSPKSGHDTVSWYQQALGQGPQFIFQYYEEEERQRGNFPDRFSGHQFPNYSSELNVNALLLGDSALYLCASSFSDMGLRSPLHFGNGTRLTVT.

With respect to this clonotype: A read error may produce the germline difference seen at one junction end. The chain is built from TRBV10-3 and TRBJ2-7, with D perhaps given as TRBD1 or TRBD2 (5 bases each). The CDR3 extends over 15 amino acids. Germline V gene sequence: CDR1 ENHRY, CDR2 SYGVKD. This CDR3 is CAAQEVGTKTYKQYF. The CDR3 DNA reads TGTGCCGCCCAGGAAGTAGGGACGAAAACCTACAAGCAGTACTTC.

On this clonotype: A read error may produce the germline difference seen at one junction end. The rearrangement uses TRBV11-3 and TRBJ2-1; D ambiguous. This CDR3 contains 15 residues. Germline CDR1 is SGHNT and CDR2 is YENEEA. DNA of the CDR3: TGTGCCAGCAACTTAGAGACCAGGTCCTACTATGAGCAGTTCTTC. This sequence encodes CASNLETRSYYEQFF.

This clonotype appeared once. The junction differs from germline at one of its ends, possibly a read error. The CDR3 region has the DNA TGTGCCAGCAGTCAAGACGCGGGGCGGGGGACTGAAGCTTTCTTT. Amino acids: CASSQDAGRGTEAFF. The V gene is TRBV4-2, the J gene TRBJ1-1, with D possibly being TRBD1 (5 bases). The CDR3 runs 15 residues. Germline values: CDR1 LGHNA, CDR2 YNFKEQ.

On this clonotype itself: No conserved phenylalanine or tryptophan is present at the end of the CDR3, so a read error is the likely explanation. This chain joins TRBV11-2 and TRBJ2-3; the D gene is possibly TRBD1 (5 bases). The CDR3 length is 18 residues. Germline V gene sequence: CDR1 SGHAT, CDR2 FQNNGV. The CDR3 sequence: CASSFVAMTGWGTGTQYL. The CDR3 coding sequence is TGTGCCAGCAGCTTCGTCGCCATGACCGGGTGGGGCACAGGTACGCAGTATCTT.

The table lists this clonotype with a count of one. Germline is not matched at one junction end, which may reflect a read error. The rearrangement uses TRBV12-3 or TRBV12-4 and TRBJ2-2; 11 nucleotides align to TRBD1. This CDR3 spans 15 amino acids. The CDR3 spells CASSGQGAATGELLF. CDR3 nucleotide sequence: TGTGCCAGCAGTGGACAGGGGGCTGCGACCGGGGAGCTGTTATTT.

The chain couples TRBV11-2 to TRBJ2-7; D gene ambiguous. This CDR3 comprises 17 residues. Germline V CDR1 and CDR2: SGHAT, FQNNGV. Deletions cut 2 bases from V and 2 bases from J, with 19 bases between. CDR3 region: CASSLTAGRTWPYEQYF. The CDR3, as DNA: TGTGCCAGCAGCTTAACCGCAGGACGCACGTGGCCCTACGAGCAGTACTTC.

On this clonotype itself: The junction differs from germline at one of its ends, possibly a read error. The chain links TRBV11-1 to TRBJ2-3; no reliable D call. The CDR3 length is 13 residues. From germline, CDR1 is SGHAT and CDR2 FQDESV (reference sequence). The CDR3 bases are TGTGCCAGCAGAGGGATAGGGATGGATACGAAGTATTTC. Protein: CASRGIGMDTKYF.

A remark on this clonotype: The junction departs from the called germline gene at one end, perhaps through a read error. The chain links TRBV6-5 to TRBJ2-3; D is possibly TRBD1 (6 bases). From germline, CDR1 is MNHEY and CDR2 SVGAGI. This CDR3 has 15 residues. The DNA for the CDR3 is TGTGCCAGCAGCCTGACAGGAAGGGACACAGATACGCATTATTTT. Translating gives CASSLTGRDTDTHYF.

Worth noting for this clonotype: Compared with germline, one end of the junction differs, possibly owing to a read error. The chain has TRBV29-1 and TRBJ2-2, with D unclear. The CDR3 consists of 15 residues. CDR1 and CDR2 from the germline V gene are SQVTM and ANQGSEA. CDR3 coding DNA: TGCAGTGTTGTTCTCCTGGCGGTAGGGATCGGGGAGCTGTTTTTT. It specifies CSVVLLAVGIGELFF.

This clonotype has more than one count but fewer than ten. The junction differs from germline at one of its ends, possibly a read error. The chain carries TRBV7-2 and TRBJ2-7; D might be TRBD2 (5 bases). CDR1 SGHTA and CDR2 FQGNSA come from the germline V gene. This CDR3 is 15 amino acids long. The CDR3: CASSYLAGGPYDQYF. CDR3 nucleotide sequence: TGTGCCAGTAGCTACTTAGCTGGAGGACCCTACGATCAGTACTTC.

In this sample, this clonotype is medium-sized. The chain links TRBV29-1 to TRBJ2-3; 9 nucleotides align to TRBD1. V lost 6 bases, J lost 3 bases, and 4 bases stayed unmatched. CDR1 and CDR2 (germline): SQVTM, ANQGSEA. CDR3 length: 13 amino acids. CDR3 protein: CSVGTGLTDTQYF. The CDR3 DNA reads TGCAGCGTGGGGACAGGGTTAACAGATACGCAGTATTTT.